This T cell receptor (beta chain) was observed in a study of T cell repertoires in cytomegalovirus infection. Study-level background: Through public TCR beta signatures, both CMV infection and matching HLA type were indicated. Study-level results: Cumulative frequency (of public TCR beta family members) identified carriers of CMV plus the relevant HLA. It was HLA-C-restricted CMV-specific TCR beta clonotypes that dominated the response ex vivo.

This clonotype was counted at least ten times. Its antigen is as yet unknown. TCRdb recomputed calls from the reads with MiXCR, one row per CDR3 protein. The sample carries some 220,000 distinct CDR3 sequences, 6% to 8% recorded once. Germline assignment: CDR1 SGHRS and CDR2 YFSETQ. The V and J ends lost 1 base and 0 bases respectively, with 11 bases between them. This CDR3 is 15 amino acids long. The sequence was collected from a human donor in good health (CMV status not recorded). Some clones in this sample may be carry-over from other donors' samples. Source material: PBMCs. This chain joins TRBV5-1 and TRBJ2-7; no clear D. Here the CDR3 DNA reads TGCGCCAGCAGCTTGTCTGTCGGACCCTCCTACGAGCAGTACTTC. It encodes CASSLSVGPSYEQYF.